The subject of this entry is one TCR beta chain. Assay used: immunoSEQ multiplex PCR; TCRdb lists only in-frame clones, some missing. This sample has 200,000 to 250,000 clones, with approximately 86% found just once. This entry is derived from a study of blood T cell repertoires in COVID-19. Turning to the study itself: COVID-19 samples from acute and convalescent phases originated in the United States, Italy and Spain. PBMCs, B-cell-depleted T cells, or T cells were the source of the cDNA or gDNA that made up the material.

The CDR3 runs 13 residues. Germline loops: CDR1 SGHTA, CDR2 FQGTGA. The V end lost 3 bases, the J end lost 4 bases, and 9 bases lay between the germline ends. The sequence was obtained from a woman in her thirties with COVID-19, enrolled during active disease. The gene calls are TRBV7-3 and TRBJ1-2; the D gene is possibly TRBD1 (5 bases). Sequencing used peripheral blood. The CDR3 region is CASSLQGPYGYTF. The CDR3 nucleotides read TGTGCCAGCAGCTTGCAGGGTCCCTATGGCTACACCTTC.